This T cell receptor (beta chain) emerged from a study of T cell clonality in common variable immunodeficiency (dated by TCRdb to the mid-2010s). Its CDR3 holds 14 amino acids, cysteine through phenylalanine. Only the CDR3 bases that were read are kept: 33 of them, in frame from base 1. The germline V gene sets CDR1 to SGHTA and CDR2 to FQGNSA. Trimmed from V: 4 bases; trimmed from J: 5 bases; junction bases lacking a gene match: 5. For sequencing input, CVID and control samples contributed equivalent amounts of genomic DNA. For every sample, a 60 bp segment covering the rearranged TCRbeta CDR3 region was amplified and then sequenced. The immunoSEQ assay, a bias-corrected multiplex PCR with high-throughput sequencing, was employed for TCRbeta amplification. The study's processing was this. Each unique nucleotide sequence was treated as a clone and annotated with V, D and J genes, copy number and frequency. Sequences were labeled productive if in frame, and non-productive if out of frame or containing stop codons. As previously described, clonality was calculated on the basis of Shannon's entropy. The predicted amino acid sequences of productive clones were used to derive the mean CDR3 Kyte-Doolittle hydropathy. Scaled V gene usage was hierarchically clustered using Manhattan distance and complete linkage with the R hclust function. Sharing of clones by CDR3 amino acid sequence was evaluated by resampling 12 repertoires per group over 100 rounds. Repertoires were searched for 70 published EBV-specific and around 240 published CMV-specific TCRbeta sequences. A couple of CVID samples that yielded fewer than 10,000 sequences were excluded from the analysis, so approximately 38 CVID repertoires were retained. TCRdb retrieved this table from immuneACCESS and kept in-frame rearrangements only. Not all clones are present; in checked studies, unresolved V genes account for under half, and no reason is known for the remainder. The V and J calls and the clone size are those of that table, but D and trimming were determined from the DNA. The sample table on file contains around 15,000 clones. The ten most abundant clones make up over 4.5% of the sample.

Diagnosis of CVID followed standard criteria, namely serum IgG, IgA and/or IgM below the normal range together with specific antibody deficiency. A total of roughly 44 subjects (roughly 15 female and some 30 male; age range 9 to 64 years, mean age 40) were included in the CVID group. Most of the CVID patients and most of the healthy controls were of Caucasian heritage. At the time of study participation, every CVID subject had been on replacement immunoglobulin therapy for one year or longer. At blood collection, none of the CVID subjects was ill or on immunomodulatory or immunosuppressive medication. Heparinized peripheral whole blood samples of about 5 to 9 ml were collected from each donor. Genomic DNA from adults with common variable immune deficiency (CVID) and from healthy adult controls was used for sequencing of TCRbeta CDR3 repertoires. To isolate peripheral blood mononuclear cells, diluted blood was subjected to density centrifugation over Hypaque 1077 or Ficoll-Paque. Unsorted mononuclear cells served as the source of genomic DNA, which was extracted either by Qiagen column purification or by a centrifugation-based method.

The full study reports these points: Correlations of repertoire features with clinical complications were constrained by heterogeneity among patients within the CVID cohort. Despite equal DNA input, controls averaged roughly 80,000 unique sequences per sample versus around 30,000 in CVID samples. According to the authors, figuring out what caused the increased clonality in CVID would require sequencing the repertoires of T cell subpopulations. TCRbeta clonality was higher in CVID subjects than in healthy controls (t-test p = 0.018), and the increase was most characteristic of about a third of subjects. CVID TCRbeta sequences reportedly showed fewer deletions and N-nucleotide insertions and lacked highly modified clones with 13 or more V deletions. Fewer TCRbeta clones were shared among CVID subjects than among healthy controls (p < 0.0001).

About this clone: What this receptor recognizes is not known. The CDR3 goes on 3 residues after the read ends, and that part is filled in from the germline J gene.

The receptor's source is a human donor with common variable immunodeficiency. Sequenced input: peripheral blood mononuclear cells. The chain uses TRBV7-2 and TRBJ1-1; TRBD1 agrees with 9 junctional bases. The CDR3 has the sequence CASSSKDRGTEAFF. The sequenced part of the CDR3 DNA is TGTGCCAGCAGCTCAAAGGACAGGGGAACTGAA.